The rows below give T cell receptor beta chains drawn from one sample of a study of OX40 agonist ivuxolimab in advanced cancers. Sequencing was performed with immunoSEQ multiplex PCR; in TCRdb, only in-frame clones are kept and a portion is missing. The table lists about 8,000 clones, around 90% of them singletons, with approximately 4.7% in the top ten. The sequences come from CD4+ or CD8+ T cells sorted from blood, collected in a trial of the OX40 agonist ivuxolimab. The receptor set was obtained from an adult with an advanced solid tumor such as melanoma, head and neck, liver or kidney cancer. The CDR3 runs from the conserved cysteine through the conserved F or W.

cdr3_aa	v_call	j_call
CASSAASGRAKTQYF	TRBV7-6	TRBJ2-5
CASSFGGSSVYNEQFF	TRBV6-5	TRBJ2-1
CASSRTSGEQFF	TRBV5-1	TRBJ2-1
CASSLSSRWNEKLFF	TRBV27	TRBJ1-4
CAWIRPPGGGTHYEQYF	TRBV30	TRBJ2-7
CASSIVGGGADTQYF	TRBV19	TRBJ2-3
CSALPGVAPFF	TRBV20-1	TRBJ2-1
CASSFTGGLPQPQHF	TRBV27	TRBJ1-5
CASSFSSGNEQFF	TRBV7-2	TRBJ2-1
CASRDTKNIQYF	TRBV2	TRBJ2-4
CASSSDGTSGSTDTQYF	TRBV13	TRBJ2-3
CASSPRDRGQAFF	TRBV19	TRBJ1-1
CASSLAWGGNEKLFF	TRBV7-2	TRBJ1-4
CASSLMGTVNTEAFF	TRBV7-8	TRBJ1-1
CASGSNQPQHF	TRBV6-9	TRBJ1-5
CASSSYETGQGAPEQYF	TRBV5-4	TRBJ2-7